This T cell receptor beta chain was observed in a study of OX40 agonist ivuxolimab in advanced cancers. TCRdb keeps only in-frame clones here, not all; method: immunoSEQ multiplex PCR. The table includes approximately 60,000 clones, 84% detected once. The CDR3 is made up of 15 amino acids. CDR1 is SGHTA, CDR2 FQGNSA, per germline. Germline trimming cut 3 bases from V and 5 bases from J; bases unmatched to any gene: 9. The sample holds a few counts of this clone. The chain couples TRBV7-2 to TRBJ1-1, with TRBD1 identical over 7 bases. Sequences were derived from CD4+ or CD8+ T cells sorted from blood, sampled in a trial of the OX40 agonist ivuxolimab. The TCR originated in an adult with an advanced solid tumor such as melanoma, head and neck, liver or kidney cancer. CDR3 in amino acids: CASSFLTGERTEAFF. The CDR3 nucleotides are TGTGCCAGCAGCTTCCTAACAGGGGAGAGGACTGAAGCTTTCTTT.